Sequencing of this TCR beta chain was carried out in a study of beta chain features in type 1 diabetes. Study details: Sorted cells numbering some 110 million were examined across all samples. Findings of the study overall: Moderate yet significant TCRB CDR3 shortening was seen in Type 1 diabetes patients in all four CD4+ subsets. Within the patient group, naive, central memory and Treg TCRB repertoires appeared more similar to each other than within healthy donors.

A few counts support this clone. Its antigen is not known. Purities over 98% were achieved in all sorted populations. Of the isolated RNA, all was reverse transcribed, and so the sequenced material was expressed TCRB transcripts. Naive, central memory and regulatory T cell samples came to a mean of approximately 3.57 million reads. Some clones are missing from TCRdb's copy, which holds only in-frame ones; the method was immunoSEQ multiplex PCR. The table includes about 340,000 clones, about 13% detected once. The CDR3 is 17 residues long. After removal of 4 bases from V and 1 base from J, the junction contained 8 bases not matched to a gene. Germline V gene data show CDR1 as SQVTM and CDR2 as ANQGSEA.

This TCR came from a woman aged 18-35 years with type 1 diabetes. The rearrangement uses TRBV29-1 and TRBJ2-6, with TRBD1 matching 9 bases. Sequenced input: naive CD4+ T cells from blood. The CDR3 nucleotides read TGCAGCGTTGCCGAGTGGACAGGGGTTTCTGGGGCCAACGTCCTGACTTTC. It codes for CSVAEWTGVSGANVLTF.